The source of this TCR beta chain is a study of cytomegalovirus exposure and HLA in healthy donors (TCRdb year 2017). The study in broad terms: An earlier analysis of some 620 of the donors reported approximately 260 Gb of sequence data and 100 million to 120 million unique TCR beta sequences obtained from 180 million or so T cells. Approximately 310 gigabases of sequencing data and around 80 million unique TCR sequences made up an early release that covered around 640 HLA-typed donors. Of the roughly 430 genotyped donors, about 84% fell in the genetic ancestry cluster associated with self-reported Caucasian donors. The study aimed to test whether signatures of past pathogen exposure could be identified by cataloging public T cell receptors. Using immunosequencing, the study profiled T cell repertoires from fewer than 700 subjects and related those repertoires to cytomegalovirus serostatus. Along with the approximately 620-subject first cohort, a separate validation cohort of over a hundred different subjects was used. The study combined high-throughput TCR immunosequencing, statistical association of individual TCRs with disease status, and machine learning to predict cytomegalovirus infection status. A later analysis re-examined previously published TCR beta repertoires from about 670 donors and added high-resolution HLA genotyping to investigate patterns of TCR occurrence. The later analysis used no new phenotypic data to find candidate immune exposures, relying instead on TCR beta sequences and their occurrence across donors. To decide whether each TCR beta V gene segment behaved as functional or pseudogenic, an earlier analysis of fewer than 750 of the donors relied on high-throughput TCR beta sequencing. Alongside the repertoire data, information on donor age, sex, ethnicity and CMV serostatus was compiled. Genome-wide SNP genotypes for about 55% of the 666 donors were used in a later genetic analysis, which treated that subset as a discovery cohort. Every discovery cohort repertoire had been produced on one sequencing platform. HLA typing covered class I and class II loci at four-digit resolution. Typing coverage varied by locus: 629-630 donors for A, B, C, DRB1 and DQB1; more than 500 for DQA1; more than 600 for DPA1; under 490 for DPB1. About 5 DR-DQ haplotypes were handled as single units for association and clustering, since linkage in the cohort was strong. Across around 400 genotyped donors of the cohort, an average of roughly 230,000 unique TCR beta nucleotide sequences per donor were sequenced, and around 20% of those sequences were non-productive. Overall study results and their limits: Most TCR sequences were seen in very few donors, while some public TCRs were found in many individuals. The only immune exposure information available for the cohort was CMV serostatus. A further reported finding was that TCR beta sequences accurately predicted the HLA-A and HLA-B alleles for most subjects in the first cohort. A group of highly shared sequence variants was considered likely to be a technical artifact of the sequencing pipeline. In a later analysis, most CMV-associated TCR beta chains were found to appear HLA-restricted, with HLA associations seemingly driven largely by CMV exposure. According to a later genetic analysis, donors in an Asian-associated ancestry cluster had fewer N-insertions in productive TCRs than the approximately 690-donor mean. The earlier analysis of approximately 540 of the donors excluded approximately 15 rarely observed V segments, including chromosome 9 orphons, because counts were too low. Only TCR beta chains were sequenced in this cohort, and the absence of alpha or paired-chain data limited detectable features. HLA typing was unavailable for some donors at each locus, so association tests used only the typed subset. The presence/absence analyses assumed that sequencing depth was roughly uniform across donors, and that assumption may not be true. In a later analysis, HLA-associated TCR beta chains showed more clonal expansion and lower generation probabilities than non-associated chains that were equally common. Broadly in line with IMGT annotations, most TCR beta V segments showed up in productive rearrangements about 87% or about 30% of the time in an earlier analysis of 450 to 750 of the donors. Linkage disequilibrium might explain the correlated functional status among segregating V segments, but an unknown experimental factor could not be excluded. The classifier was reported to diagnose cytomegalovirus status with high specificity and sensitivity in both the original and validation cohorts. In a later analysis, TCR association rates were found to vary across HLA loci, with the most associated TCRs seen for DRB1 alleles and the fewest for HLA-C alleles. Some IMGT-functional V segments, including TRBV6-2 and TRBV6-3, could not be told apart with the 87-base-pair reads, so those segments were excluded. Specific HLA alleles were associated with around 18,000 TCR beta sequences at a false discovery rate of 0.05 in a later analysis. In a later genetic analysis, a missense DCLRE1C variant was associated with V-gene and J-gene trimming of TCR beta chains, and the association was replicated in an independent cohort. Three of the identified cytomegalovirus-associated TCR beta chains were confirmed in vitro to be specific for cytomegalovirus antigens. According to the authors, the approach could potentially be generalized to other disease states and immunological phenotypes. Strong co-occurrence of HLA alleles, especially DR and DQ, made assigning TCR associations to individual alleles difficult. The study listed 164 TCR beta chains as associated with cytomegalovirus. According to a later analysis, parvovirus B19, influenza, CMV and Epstein-Barr virus appeared linked to several top co-occurrence clusters.

This clone was picked up a small number of times. Its antigen specificity is not known. Base qualities are not recorded, but no much larger clone differs from it by a single base. Looking up the germline V gene (reference sequence) yields CDR1 MNHEY and CDR2 SMNVEV. V and J lose 5 bases and 2 bases, and a span of 16 bases separates them. The CDR3, cysteine through phenylalanine, is 15 amino acids long. Only CDR3 DNA is held: 45 bases, read in frame from base 1. Receptor amplification or capture employed the immunoSEQ multiplex PCR assay. For the multiplex PCR, a mixture combining 60 forward primers for TCR Vbeta segments and 13 reverse primers for TCR Jbeta segments was used. Amplification of the CDR3 region of rearranged TCR beta genes was performed with a multiplex PCR assay on genomic DNA. The Illumina HiSeq System was used to sequence the amplified TCR beta libraries as 87-base-pair reads. For the original study's pipeline: A later analysis tallied around 82 million unique TCR beta chains across the approximately 670 repertoires, and approximately 12 million of those chains were shared by two or more donors. A nearest-neighbor algorithm error-corrected the raw reads and collapsed the reads into unique sequences, merging closely related sequences to remove PCR and sequencing errors. Alignment of CDR3 sequences to IMGT reference sequences was used to assign V, D and J gene segments. For a sequence to be retained, a match of at least six nucleotides to both a V gene segment and a J gene segment was required. Rearrangements were called productive when the CDR3 lacked stop codons and stayed in frame with V and J; all others were non-productive. CDR3 was defined by IMGT convention, running from the second conserved V-encoded cysteine to the conserved J-encoded phenylalanine. The earlier analysis of more than 450 of the donors excluded sequences that lacked an unambiguous match to a single V gene segment. An earlier analysis of just under 600 of the donors called V segments functional above 56.7% productive rearrangements and segregating when the between-donor standard deviation exceeded 5%. A statistical classification framework was developed to diagnose cytomegalovirus status using the catalog of TCR beta chain sequences. V and J gene assignment, in a later analysis, came from comparing TCR nucleotide sequences with IMGT/GENE-DB human TR gene sequences. A later analysis assigned CDR3 sequences and most-parsimonious VDJ recombination scenarios with the TCRdist pipeline. A later analysis defined each TCR beta chain by its CDR3 amino acid sequence plus V-gene family, and excluded reads lacking a unique V-gene family. In a later analysis, approximately 640 highly shared, low-generation-probability nucleotide sequences were removed to address suspected cross-contamination and a sequencing artifact. A later analysis calculated a clonal expansion index for each public chain from normalized within-repertoire ranks of inferred template counts. In a later analysis, generation probabilities were computed using a VDJ recombination model fitted to out-of-frame rearrangements, and the results were checked against IGoR. In a later analysis, TCR-TCR, TCR-HLA and TCR-CMV co-occurrence was scored with hypergeometric tests, and a repertoire-size bias correction was applied to TCR pairs. In a later analysis, false discovery rates were estimated by permuting HLA or CMV assignments 20 times. In a later analysis, co-occurring TCRs were grouped using DBSCAN, and TCRdist sequence similarity was added for clustering within HLA-allele-positive subsets. Repertoires with fewer than 30,000 or more than 120,000 public chains were left out of co-occurrence clustering, as were about five repertoires with anomalous nucleotide sharing. Sourced from immuneACCESS, this table was stored by TCRdb with only in-frame sequences that have V and J called. A share of the clones is absent; for the studies checked, an unresolved V gene accounts for under half, and the remainder has no known explanation. That table is the source of V, J and clone size, and D and trimming were worked out from the DNA. For this sample the table gives around 160,000 clones, of which 68% were detected only once. Jointly, the top ten make up less than 1.5% of the sample.

The cohort was made up of about 610 healthy bone marrow donors. At the time of sampling, all cohort members were nominally healthy, though unrecorded immune exposures were likely present. The donor tested CMV seronegative and was one of the 352 seronegative cohort members. Every donor gave a peripheral blood sample, and the peripheral blood mononuclear cells from that sample were used for TCR beta sequencing. The Qiagen DNeasy Blood Extraction Kit was used to extract genomic DNA from the blood cell samples. The chain joins TRBV27 to TRBJ2-7; 6 matching bases give a weak D call of TRBD1. The clonotype comes from a middle-aged man in good health and CMV-seronegative. The sample consisted of PBMCs. The nucleotide sequence reads as follows: TGTGCCAGCAGTCACCAACAGACAGGCACCTACGAGCAGTACTTC. Its product reads: CASSHQQTGTYEQYF.